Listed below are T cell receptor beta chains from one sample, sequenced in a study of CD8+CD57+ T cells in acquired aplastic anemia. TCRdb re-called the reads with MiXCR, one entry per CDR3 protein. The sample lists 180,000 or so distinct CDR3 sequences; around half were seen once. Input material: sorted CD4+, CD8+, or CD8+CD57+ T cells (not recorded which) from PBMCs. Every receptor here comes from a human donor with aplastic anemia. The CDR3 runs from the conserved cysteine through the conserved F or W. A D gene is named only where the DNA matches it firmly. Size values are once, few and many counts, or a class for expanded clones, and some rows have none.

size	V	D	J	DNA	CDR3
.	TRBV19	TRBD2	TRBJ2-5	TGTGCCAGTAGTAAGGGGAAGACTAGCGGCTACCAAGAGACCCAGTACTTC	CASSKGKTSGYQETQYF
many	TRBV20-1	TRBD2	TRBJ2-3	TGCAGTGCTAGAGCGGGGGGGAGCACAGATACGCAGTATTTT	CSARAGGSTDTQYF
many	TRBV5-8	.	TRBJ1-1	TGTGCCAGCAGCTTGTGGGGGGATGCGGGAGCTTTCTTT	CASSLWGDAGAFF
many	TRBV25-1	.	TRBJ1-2	TGTGCCAGCAGTGAATTGGGTGGCTACACCTTC	CASSELGGYTF
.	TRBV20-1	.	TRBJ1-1	TGCAGTGCTAGCGGCAGGAACACTGAAGCTTTCTTT	CSASGRNTEAFF
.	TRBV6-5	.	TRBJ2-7	TGTGCCAGCAGTTACTCGATTTCAGGGTACACGTACGAGCAGTACTTC	CASSYSISGYTYEQYF
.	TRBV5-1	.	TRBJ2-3	TGCGCCAGCAGCTCGGGACTGGTAGGGGCCACAGATACGCAGTATTTT	CASSSGLVGATDTQYF
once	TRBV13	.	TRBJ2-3	TGTGCCAGCAGCTTAGGAGGGGCGAGGGATACGCAGTATTTT	CASSLGGARDTQYF
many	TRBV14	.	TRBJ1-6	TGTGCCAGCAGCCAAGTACGTTGGGGAGATAATTCACCCCTCCACTTT	CASSQVRWGDNSPLHF
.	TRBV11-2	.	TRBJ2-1	TGTGCCAGCACCGAGGGTATGGGCTCCTACAATGAGCAGTTCTTC	CASTEGMGSYNEQFF
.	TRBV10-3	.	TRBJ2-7	TGTGCCAGTGGGGACCAGGCCTACGAGCAGTACTTC	CASGDQAYEQYF
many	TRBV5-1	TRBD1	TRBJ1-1	TGCGCCAGCAGCTTGTCGACAGGGGCGAACACTGAAGCTTTCTTT	CASSLSTGANTEAFF
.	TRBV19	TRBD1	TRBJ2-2	TGTGCCAGTAGTAGGGACAGGGGAAGCACCGGGGAGCTGTTTTTT	CASSRDRGSTGELFF
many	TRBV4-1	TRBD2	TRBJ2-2	TGCGCCAGCACCTGGCGGGAGGTCGTCACCGGGGAGCTGTTTTTT	CASTWREVVTGELFF
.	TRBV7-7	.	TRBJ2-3	TGTGCTAGCAGCCGTGCTAGCGCAAGCACAGATACGCAGTATTTT	CASSRASASTDTQYF
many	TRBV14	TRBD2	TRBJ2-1	TGTGCCAGCAGCCCTCAGCGGGGGGGCTCCTACAATGAGCAGTTCTTC	CASSPQRGGSYNEQFF
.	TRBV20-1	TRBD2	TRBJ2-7	TGCAGTGCCCCAGGACTAGCGGGGTTCTACGAGCAGTACTTC	CSAPGLAGFYEQYF
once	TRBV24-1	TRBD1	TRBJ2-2	TGTGCCACCGCTAGGGACAGGGGAACCGGGGAGCTGTTTTTT	CATARDRGTGELFF
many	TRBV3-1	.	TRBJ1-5	TGTGCCAGCAGCCAAGACGTCCACCAGCCCCAGCATTTT	CASSQDVHQPQHF
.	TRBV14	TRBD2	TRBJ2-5	TGTGCCAGCAGCCAAGATTACGCCGGGACTAGCGGGGGAGAGACCCAGTACTTC	CASSQDYAGTSGGETQYF
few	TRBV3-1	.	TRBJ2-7	TGTGCCAGCAGCCATATGGCCGGGACGGCAACGACCTACGAGCAGTACTTC	CASSHMAGTATTYEQYF
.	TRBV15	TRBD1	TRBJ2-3	TGTGCCACCAGCTTAATCCGGGACAGGTTGACAGATACGCAGTATTTT	CATSLIRDRLTDTQYF
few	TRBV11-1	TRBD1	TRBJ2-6	TGTGCCAGCAGCTTGGGGACAGGGGGCGGGACTGGGGCCAACGTCCTGACTTTC	CASSLGTGGGTGANVLTF
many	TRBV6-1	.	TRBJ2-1	TGTGCCAGCAGTGTTCAGGGTGAGCAGTTCTTC	CASSVQGEQFF
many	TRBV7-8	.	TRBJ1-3	TGTGCCAGCAGCACCAGGGAAACCGGAAACACCATATATTTT	CASSTRETGNTIYF
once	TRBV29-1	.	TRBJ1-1	TGCAGCGTACTGGACGGCTTTTCTGAAGCTTTCTTT	CSVLDGFSEAFF
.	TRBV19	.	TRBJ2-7	TGTGCCAGTAGTATAGTTTCAGGAAACGAGCAGTACTTC	CASSIVSGNEQYF
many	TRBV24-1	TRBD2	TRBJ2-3	TGTGCCACCAGTGATCCTAGCGGGAGAGATACGCAGTATTTT	CATSDPSGRDTQYF
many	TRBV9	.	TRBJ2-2	TGTGCCAGCAGCGTAGGGTTTGTCGGGGAGCTGTTTTTT	CASSVGFVGELFF
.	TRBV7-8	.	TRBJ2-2	TGTGCCAGCAGCTTAACCGCGGGGGGGGAGCTGTTTTTT	CASSLTAGGELFF
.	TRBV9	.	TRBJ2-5	TGTGCCAGCAGCGTATCGGGAGAGACCCAGTACTTC	CASSVSGETQYF